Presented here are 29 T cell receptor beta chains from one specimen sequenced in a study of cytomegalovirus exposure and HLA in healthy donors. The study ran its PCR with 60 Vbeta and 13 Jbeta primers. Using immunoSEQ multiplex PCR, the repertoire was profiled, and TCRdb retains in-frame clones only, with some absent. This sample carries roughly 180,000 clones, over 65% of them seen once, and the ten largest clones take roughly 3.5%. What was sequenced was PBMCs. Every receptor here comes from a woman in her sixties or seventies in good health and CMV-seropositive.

The chain's CDR3 is CASSDPDSLSYNSPLHF. In DNA, the CDR3 is TGCGCCAGCAGTGACCCTGACAGCCTCTCCTATAATTCACCCCTCCACTTT. This chain links TRBV10-2 with TRBJ1-6, with D maybe TRBD1 (5 bases). Germline lookup yields CDR1 WSHSY and CDR2 SAAADI. The CDR3 spans 17 residues. V was cut by 3 bases and J by 0 bases, with 12 bases left in between.

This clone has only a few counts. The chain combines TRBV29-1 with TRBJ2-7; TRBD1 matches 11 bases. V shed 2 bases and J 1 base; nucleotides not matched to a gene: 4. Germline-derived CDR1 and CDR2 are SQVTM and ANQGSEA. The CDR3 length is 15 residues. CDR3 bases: TGCAGCGTTGAAATGTGGGACAGGGGGTCCTACGAGCAGTACTTC. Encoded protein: CSVEMWDRGSYEQYF.

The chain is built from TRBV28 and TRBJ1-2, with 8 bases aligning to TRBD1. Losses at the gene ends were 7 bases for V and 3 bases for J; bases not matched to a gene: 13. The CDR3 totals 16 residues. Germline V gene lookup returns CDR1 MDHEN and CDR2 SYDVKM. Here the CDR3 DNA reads TGTGCCAGCACCACTACAGGGGGGAGGGTTCACTATGGCTACACCTTC. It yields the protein CASTTTGGRVHYGYTF.

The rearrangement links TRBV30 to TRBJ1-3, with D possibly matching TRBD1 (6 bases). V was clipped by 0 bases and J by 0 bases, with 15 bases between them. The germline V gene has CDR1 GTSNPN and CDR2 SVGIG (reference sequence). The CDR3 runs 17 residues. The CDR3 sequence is CAWSVKGRGYSGNTIYF. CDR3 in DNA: TGTGCCTGGAGTGTAAAAGGCAGGGGCTACTCTGGAAACACCATATATTTT.

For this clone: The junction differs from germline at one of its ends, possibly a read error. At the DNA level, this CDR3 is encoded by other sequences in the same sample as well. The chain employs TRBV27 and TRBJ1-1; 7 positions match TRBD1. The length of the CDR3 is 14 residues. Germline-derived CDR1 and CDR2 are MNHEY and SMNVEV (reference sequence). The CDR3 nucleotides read TGTGCCAGCAGTTTAGGGACAGCGAACACTGAGGCTTTCTTT. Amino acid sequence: CASSLGTANTEAFF.

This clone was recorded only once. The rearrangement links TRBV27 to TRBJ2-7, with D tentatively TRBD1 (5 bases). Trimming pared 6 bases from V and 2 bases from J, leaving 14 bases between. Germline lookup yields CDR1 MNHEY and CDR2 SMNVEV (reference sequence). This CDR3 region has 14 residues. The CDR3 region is CASRKTGRAYEQYF. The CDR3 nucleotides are TGTGCCAGCAGAAAAACGGGCAGGGCCTACGAGCAGTACTTC.

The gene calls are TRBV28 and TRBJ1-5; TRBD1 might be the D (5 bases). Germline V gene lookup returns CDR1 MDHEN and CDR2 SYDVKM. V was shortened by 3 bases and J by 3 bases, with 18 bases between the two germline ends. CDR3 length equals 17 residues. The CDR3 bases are TGTGCCAGCAGTTTGGCCATCTGGGGGGTTACCAATCAGCCCCAGCATTTT. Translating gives CASSLAIWGVTNQPQHF. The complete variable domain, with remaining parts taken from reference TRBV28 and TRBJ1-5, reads DVKVTQSSRYLVKRTGEKVFLECVQDMDHENMFWYRQDPGLGLRLIYFSYDVKMKEKGDIPEGYSVSREKKERFSLILESASTNQTSMYLCASSLAIWGVTNQPQHFGDGTRLSIL.

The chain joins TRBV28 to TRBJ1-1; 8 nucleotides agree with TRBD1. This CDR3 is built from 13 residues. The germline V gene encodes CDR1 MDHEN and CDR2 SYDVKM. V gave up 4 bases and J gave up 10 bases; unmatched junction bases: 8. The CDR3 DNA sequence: TGTGCCAGCAGTTCCTATTTAACAGGGGGAGCTTTCTTT. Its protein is CASSSYLTGGAFF.

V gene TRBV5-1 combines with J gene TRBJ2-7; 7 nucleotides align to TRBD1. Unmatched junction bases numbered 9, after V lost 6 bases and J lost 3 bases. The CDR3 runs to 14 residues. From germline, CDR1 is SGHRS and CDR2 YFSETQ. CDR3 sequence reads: CASMQTGWGYEQYF. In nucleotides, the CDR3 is TGCGCCAGCATGCAGACAGGGTGGGGCTACGAGCAGTACTTC. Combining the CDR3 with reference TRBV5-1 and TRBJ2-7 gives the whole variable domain KAGVTQTPRYLIKTRGQQVTLSCSPISGHRSVSWYQQTPGQGLQFLFEYFSETQRNKGNFPGRFSGRQFSNSRSEMNVSTLELGDSALYLCASMQTGWGYEQYFGPGTRLTVT.

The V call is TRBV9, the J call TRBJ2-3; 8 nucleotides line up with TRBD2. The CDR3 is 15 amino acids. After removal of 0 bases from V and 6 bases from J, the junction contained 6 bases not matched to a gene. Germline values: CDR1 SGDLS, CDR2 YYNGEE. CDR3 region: CASSVGGGTLDTQYF. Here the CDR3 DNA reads TGTGCCAGCAGCGTAGGCGGGGGGACTTTGGATACGCAGTATTTT.

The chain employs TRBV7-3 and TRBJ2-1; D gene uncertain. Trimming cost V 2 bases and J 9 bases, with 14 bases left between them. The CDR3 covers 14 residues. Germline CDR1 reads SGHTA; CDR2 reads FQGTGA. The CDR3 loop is CASSLSPHSGEQFF. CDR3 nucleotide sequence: TGTGCCAGCAGCTTATCTCCGCACAGTGGTGAGCAGTTCTTC.

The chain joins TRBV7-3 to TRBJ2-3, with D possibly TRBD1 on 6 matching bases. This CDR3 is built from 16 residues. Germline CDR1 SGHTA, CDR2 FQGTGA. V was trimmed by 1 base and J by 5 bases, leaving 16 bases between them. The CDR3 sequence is CASSLNYRVKGDTQYF. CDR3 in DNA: TGTGCCAGCAGCTTAAACTACAGGGTGAAGGGAGATACGCAGTATTTT. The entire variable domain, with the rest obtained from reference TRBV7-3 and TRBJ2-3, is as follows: GAGVSQTPSNKVTEKGKYVELRCDPISGHTALYWYRQSLGQGPEFLIYFQGTGAADDSGLPNDRFFAVRPEGSVSTLKIQRTERGDSAVYLCASSLNYRVKGDTQYFGPGTRLTVL.

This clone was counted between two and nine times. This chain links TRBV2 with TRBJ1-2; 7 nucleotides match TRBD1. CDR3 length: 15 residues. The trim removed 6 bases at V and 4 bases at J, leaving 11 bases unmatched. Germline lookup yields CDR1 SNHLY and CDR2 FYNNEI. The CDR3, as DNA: TGTGCCAGCAGCGGAGAGGGGGCGTCGGGCTATGGCTACACCTTC. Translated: CASSGEGASGYGYTF. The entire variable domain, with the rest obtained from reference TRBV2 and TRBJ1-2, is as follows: EPEVTQTPSHQVTQMGQEVILRCVPISNHLYFYWYRQILGQKVEFLVSFYNNEISEKSEIFDDQFSVERPDGSNFTLKIRSTKLEDSAMYFCASSGEGASGYGYTFGSGTRLTVV.

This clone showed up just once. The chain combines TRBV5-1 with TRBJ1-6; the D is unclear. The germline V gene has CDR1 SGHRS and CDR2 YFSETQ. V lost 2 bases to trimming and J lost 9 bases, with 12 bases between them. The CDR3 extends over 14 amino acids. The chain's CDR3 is CASSLSPAGSPLHF. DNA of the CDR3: TGCGCCAGCAGCTTATCCCCGGCGGGTTCACCCCTCCACTTT.

Written as DNA, the CDR3 is TGTGCCAGTAGTAGCGGGAGTTTTACTGGTGAGCAGTTCTTC. Amino acid sequence: CASSSGSFTGEQFF. The chain couples TRBV28 to TRBJ2-1, with 9 bases aligning to TRBD2. Germline loops: CDR1 MDHEN, CDR2 SYDVKM. The ends lost 9 bases at V and 9 bases at J; junction bases unmatched: 12. The CDR3 runs 14 residues.

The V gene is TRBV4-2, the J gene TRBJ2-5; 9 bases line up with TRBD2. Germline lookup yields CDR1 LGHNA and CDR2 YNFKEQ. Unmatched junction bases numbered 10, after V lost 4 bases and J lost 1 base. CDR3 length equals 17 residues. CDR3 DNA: TGTGCCAGCAGCCCAGAAAGCCTAGCGGGGCGCCAAGAGACCCAGTACTTC. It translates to CASSPESLAGRQETQYF.

The CDR3 DNA is TGTGCCAGCAATTGGGGGAGGTCAGATCAGCCCCAGCATTTT. As protein: CASNWGRSDQPQHF. J is TRBJ1-5 and V is TRBV6-1; TRBD1 might be the D (5 bases). The ends were cut back, 7 bases at V and 5 bases at J, with 15 bases in the middle. The CDR3 runs to 14 residues. CDR1 and CDR2 (germline): MNHNS, SASEGT.

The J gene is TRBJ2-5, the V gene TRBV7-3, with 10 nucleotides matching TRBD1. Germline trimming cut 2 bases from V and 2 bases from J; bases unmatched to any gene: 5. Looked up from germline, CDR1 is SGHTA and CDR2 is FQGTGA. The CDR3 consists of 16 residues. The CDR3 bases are TGTGCCAGCAGCTTAGGGGGACAGGGGACGCAAGAGACCCAGTACTTC. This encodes CASSLGGQGTQETQYF.

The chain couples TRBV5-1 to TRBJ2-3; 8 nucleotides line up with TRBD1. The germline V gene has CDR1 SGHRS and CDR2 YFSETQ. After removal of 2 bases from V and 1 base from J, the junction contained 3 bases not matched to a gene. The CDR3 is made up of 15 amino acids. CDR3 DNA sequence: TGCGCCAGCAGCTTTCAGGACAGGGGCACAGATACGCAGTATTTT. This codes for CASSFQDRGTDTQYF. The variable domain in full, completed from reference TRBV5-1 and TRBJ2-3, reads KAGVTQTPRYLIKTRGQQVTLSCSPISGHRSVSWYQQTPGQGLQFLFEYFSETQRNKGNFPGRFSGRQFSNSRSEMNVSTLELGDSALYLCASSFQDRGTDTQYFGPGTRLTVL.

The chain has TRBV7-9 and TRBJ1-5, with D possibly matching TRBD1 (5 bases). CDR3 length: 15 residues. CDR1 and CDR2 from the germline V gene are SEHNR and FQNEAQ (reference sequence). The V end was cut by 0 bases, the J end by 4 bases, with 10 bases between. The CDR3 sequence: CASSLAQGVNQPQHF. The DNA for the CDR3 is TGTGCCAGCAGCTTAGCGCAAGGGGTGAATCAGCCCCAGCATTTT.

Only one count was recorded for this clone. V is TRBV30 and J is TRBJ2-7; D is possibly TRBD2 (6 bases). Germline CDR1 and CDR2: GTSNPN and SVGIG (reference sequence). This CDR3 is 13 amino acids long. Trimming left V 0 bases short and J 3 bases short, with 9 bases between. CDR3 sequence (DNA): TGTGCCTGGAGTGTATCGGGAGTCTACGAGCAGTACTTC. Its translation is CAWSVSGVYEQYF.

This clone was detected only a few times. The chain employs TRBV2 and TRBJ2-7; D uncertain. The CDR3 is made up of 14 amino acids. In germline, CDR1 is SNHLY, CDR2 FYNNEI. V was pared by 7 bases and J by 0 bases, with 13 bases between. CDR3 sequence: CASTTHSSSYEQYF. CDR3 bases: TGTGCCAGCACCACCCACAGCAGCTCCTACGAGCAGTACTTC.

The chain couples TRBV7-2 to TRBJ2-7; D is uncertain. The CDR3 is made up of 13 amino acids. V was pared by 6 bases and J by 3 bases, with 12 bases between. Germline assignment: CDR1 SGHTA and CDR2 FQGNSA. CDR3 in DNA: TGTGCCAGCAGTACCGGCGGTAGCTACGAGCAGTACTTC. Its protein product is CASSTGGSYEQYF.

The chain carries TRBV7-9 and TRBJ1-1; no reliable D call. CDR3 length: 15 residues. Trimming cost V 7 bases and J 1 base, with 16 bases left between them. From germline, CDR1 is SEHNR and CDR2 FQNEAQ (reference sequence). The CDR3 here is CASTYSGGPNTEAFF. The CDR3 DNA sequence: TGTGCCAGCACCTACTCGGGAGGACCGAACACTGAAGCTTTCTTT.

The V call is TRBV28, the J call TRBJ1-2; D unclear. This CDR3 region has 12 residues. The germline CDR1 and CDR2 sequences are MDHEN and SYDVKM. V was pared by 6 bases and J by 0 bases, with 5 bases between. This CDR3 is CASSSTNYGYTF. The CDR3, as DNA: TGTGCCAGCAGCTCTACTAACTATGGCTACACCTTC.

The CDR3 loop is CASSLATGVNQPQHF. The DNA of the CDR3 is TGTGCCAGCAGCTTAGCCACAGGGGTCAATCAGCCCCAGCATTTT. The gene calls are TRBV11-2 and TRBJ1-5, with 7 bases fitting TRBD1. Germline assignment: CDR1 SGHAT and CDR2 FQNNGV. With V trimmed by 1 base and J by 3 bases, 3 bases remained unmatched. The CDR3 runs 15 residues.

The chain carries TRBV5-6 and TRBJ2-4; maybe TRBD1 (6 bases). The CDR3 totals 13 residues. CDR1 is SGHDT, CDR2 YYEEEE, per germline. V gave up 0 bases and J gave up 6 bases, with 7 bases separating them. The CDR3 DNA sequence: TGTGCCAGCAGCTTGGGGACAGCAAACATTCAGTACTTC. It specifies CASSLGTANIQYF. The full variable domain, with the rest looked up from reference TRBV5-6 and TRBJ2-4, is DAGVTQSPTHLIKTRGQQVTLRCSPKSGHDTVSWYQQALGQGPQFIFQYYEEEERQRGNFPDRFSGHQFPNYSSELNVNALLLGDSALYLCASSLGTANIQYFGAGTRLSVL.

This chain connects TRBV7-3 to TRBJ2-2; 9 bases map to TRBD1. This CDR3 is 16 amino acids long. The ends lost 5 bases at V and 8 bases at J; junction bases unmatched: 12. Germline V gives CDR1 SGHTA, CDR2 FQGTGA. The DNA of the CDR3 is TGTGCCAGCAGCCAAAGGGGACAGGGATTTAGGGGGGAGCTGTTTTTT. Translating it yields CASSQRGQGFRGELFF. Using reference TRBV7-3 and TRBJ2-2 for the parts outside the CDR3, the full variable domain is GAGVSQTPSNKVTEKGKYVELRCDPISGHTALYWYRQSLGQGPEFLIYFQGTGAADDSGLPNDRFFAVRPEGSVSTLKIQRTERGDSAVYLCASSQRGQGFRGELFFGEGSRLTVL.

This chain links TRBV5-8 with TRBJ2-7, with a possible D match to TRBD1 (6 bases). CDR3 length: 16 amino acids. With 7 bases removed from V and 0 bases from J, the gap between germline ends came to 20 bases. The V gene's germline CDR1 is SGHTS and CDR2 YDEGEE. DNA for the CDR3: TGTGCCAGCGCCCCTCAGGTGGGACACCCCTCCTACGAGCAGTACTTC. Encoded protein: CASAPQVGHPSYEQYF.